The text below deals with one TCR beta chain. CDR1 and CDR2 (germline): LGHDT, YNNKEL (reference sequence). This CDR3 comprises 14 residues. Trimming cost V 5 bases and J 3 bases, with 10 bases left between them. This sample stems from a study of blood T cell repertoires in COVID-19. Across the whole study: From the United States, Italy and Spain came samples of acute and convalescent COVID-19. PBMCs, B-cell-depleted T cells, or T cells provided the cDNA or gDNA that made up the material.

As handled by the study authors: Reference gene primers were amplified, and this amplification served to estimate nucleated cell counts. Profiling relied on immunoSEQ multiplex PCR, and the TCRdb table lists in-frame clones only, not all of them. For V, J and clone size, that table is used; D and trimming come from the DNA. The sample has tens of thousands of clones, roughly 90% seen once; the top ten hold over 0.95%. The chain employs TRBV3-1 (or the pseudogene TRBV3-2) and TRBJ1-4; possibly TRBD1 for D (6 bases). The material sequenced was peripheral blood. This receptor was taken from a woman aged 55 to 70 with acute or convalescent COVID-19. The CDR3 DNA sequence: TGTGCCAGCAGCATAGGGGGTCCTAATGAAAAACTGTTTTTT. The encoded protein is CASSIGGPNEKLFF.